This TCR beta chain comes out of a study of CD8+ T cells in alopecia areata. For the study at large: Treated patients swallowed 5 to 10 mg of oral tofacitinib twice daily.

Those with alopecia areata gave lesional scalp punch biopsies and peripheral blood. Sorting of CD4+ and CD8+ T cells was performed on PBMCs. Extracted RNA was reverse transcribed, and the resulting cDNA served as sequencing template. The data were produced by immunoSEQ multiplex PCR, yet TCRdb's version contains in-frame clones alone and is incomplete. Of about 180,000 clones listed, around three fifths are singletons. Regarding the study as a whole: An increase in clonality over normal scalp was evident in lesional scalp, especially alopecia totalis/universalis.

With regard to this clone: Its antigen is unknown.

This CDR3 has 15 amino acids. The germline gives CDR1 SNHLY, CDR2 FYNNEI. The J segment lost 6 bases and the V segment lost 4 bases, leaving 7 bases of the junction unmatched. Here the sequenced sample was CD4+ T cells sorted from blood, taken at week 0. This sequence originates from a human donor with alopecia areata. The V call is TRBV2, the J call TRBJ2-2; 8 nucleotides align to TRBD2. CDR3 region: CASSVDVSGAGELFF. In DNA form, the CDR3 reads TGTGCCAGCAGTGTCGATGTTAGCGGGGCCGGGGAGCTGTTTTTT.